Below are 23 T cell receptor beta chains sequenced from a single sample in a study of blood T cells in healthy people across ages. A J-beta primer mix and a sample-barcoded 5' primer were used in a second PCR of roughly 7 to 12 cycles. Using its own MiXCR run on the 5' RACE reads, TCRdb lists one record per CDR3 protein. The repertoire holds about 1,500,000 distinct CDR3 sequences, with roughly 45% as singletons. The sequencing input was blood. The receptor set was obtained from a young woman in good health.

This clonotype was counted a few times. The DNA for the CDR3 is TGTGCCAGCAGCCAAGTGTCGGGACAGTTCACAGATACGCAGTATTTT. It specifies CASSQVSGQFTDTQYF. V is TRBV4-2 and J is TRBJ2-3; TRBD1 matches 7 bases. Trimming took 1 base from V and 2 from J; bases not matched to a gene: 6. CDR1 is LGHNA and CDR2 is YNFKEQ in the germline V gene. This CDR3 comprises 16 residues.

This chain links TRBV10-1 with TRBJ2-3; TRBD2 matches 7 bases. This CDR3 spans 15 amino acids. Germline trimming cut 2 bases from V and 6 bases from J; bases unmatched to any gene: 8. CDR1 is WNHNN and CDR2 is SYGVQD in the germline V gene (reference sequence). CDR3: CASSEGGVVGDTQYF. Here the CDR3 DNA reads TGCGCCAGCAGTGAGGGGGGGGTCGTTGGGGATACGCAGTATTTT.

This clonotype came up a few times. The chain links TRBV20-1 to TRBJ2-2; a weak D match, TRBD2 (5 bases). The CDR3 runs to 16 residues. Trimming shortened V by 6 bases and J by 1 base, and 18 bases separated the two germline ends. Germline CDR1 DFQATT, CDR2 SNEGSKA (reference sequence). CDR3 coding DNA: TGCAGTGCCGACGCGGGTCGCTTCGGGAACACCGGGGAGCTGTTTTTT. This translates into CSADAGRFGNTGELFF.

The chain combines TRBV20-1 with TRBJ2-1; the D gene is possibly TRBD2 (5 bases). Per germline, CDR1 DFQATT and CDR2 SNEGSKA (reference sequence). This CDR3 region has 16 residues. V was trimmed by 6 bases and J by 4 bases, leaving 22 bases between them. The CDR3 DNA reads TGCAGTGCACCAGACCGGGCCCGCGGGTTTTACAATGAGCAGTTCTTC. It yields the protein CSAPDRARGFYNEQFF.

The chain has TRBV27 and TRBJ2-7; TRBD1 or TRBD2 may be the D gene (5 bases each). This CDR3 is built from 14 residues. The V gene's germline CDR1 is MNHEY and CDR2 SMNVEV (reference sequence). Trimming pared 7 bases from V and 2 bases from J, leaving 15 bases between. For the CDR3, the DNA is TGTGCCAGCATCGGGGCGGGCCAGACCTACGAGCAGTACTTC. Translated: CASIGAGQTYEQYF.

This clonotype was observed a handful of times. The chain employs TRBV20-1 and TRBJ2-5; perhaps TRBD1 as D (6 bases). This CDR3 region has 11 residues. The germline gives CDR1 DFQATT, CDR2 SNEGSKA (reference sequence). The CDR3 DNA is TGCAGCCATTACAGGGAAGAGACCCAGTACTTC. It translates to CSHYREETQYF.

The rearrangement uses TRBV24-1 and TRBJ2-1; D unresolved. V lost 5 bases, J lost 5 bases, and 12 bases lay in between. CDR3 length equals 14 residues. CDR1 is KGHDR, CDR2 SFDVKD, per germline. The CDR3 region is CATSAGLNNNEQFF. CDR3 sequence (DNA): TGTGCCACCAGTGCGGGCTTGAATAACAATGAGCAGTTCTTC.

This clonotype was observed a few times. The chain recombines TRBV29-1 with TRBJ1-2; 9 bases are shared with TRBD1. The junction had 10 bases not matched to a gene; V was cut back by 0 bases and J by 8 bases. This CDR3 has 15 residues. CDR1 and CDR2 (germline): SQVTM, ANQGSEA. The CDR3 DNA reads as TGCAGCGTTGAAGATCTTGTCACAGGGGGCCGGGGCTACACCTTC. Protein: CSVEDLVTGGRGYTF.

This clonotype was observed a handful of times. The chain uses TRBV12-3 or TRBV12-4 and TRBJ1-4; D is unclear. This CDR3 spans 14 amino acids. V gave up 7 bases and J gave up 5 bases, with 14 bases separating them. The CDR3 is CASTPRRVNEKLFF. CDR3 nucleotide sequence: TGTGCCAGCACCCCCAGGAGAGTGAATGAAAAACTGTTTTTT.

CDR3 coding DNA: TGCGCCAGCAGCCAAGAGGACCCTAGCGGGAGGGTCCAAGAGACCCAGTACTTC. This encodes CASSQEDPSGRVQETQYF. The chain combines TRBV4-1 with TRBJ2-5, with 12 bases fitting TRBD2. The CDR3 spans 18 residues. V was clipped by 0 bases and J by 1 base; unmatched bases: 6. Germline-derived CDR1 and CDR2 are MGHRA and YSYEKL.

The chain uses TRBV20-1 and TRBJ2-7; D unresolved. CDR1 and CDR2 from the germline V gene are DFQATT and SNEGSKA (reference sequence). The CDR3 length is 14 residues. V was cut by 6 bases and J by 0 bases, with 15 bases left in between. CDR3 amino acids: CSAAMPVTSYEQYF. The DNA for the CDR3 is TGCAGTGCCGCAATGCCGGTTACCTCCTACGAGCAGTACTTC.

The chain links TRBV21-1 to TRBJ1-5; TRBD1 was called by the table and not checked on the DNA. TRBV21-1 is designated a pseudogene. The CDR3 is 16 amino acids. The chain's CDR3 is CASSHQRGTGHQPQHF. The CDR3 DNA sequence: TGTGCCAGCAGCCACCAACGGGGGACAGGGCATCAGCCCCAGCATTTT.

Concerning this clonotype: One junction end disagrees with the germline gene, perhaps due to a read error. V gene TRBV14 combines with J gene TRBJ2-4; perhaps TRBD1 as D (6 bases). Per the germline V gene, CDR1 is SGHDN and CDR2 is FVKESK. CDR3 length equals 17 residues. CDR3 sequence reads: CASSSTAGTQGKSIQYF. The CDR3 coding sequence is TGTGCCAGCAGCTCCACCGCCGGGACACAAGGGAAAAGCATTCAGTACTTC.

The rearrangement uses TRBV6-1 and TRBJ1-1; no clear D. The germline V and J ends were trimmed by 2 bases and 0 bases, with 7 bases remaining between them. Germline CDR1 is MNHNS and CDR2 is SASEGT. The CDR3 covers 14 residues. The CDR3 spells CASSERGLNTEAFF. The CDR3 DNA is TGTGCCAGCAGTGAACGGGGTTTGAACACTGAAGCTTTCTTT.

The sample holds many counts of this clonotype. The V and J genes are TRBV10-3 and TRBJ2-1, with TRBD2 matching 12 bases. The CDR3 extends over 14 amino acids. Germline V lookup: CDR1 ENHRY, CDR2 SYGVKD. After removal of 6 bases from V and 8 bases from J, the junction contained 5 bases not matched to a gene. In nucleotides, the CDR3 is TGTGCCATCAGCTGGGGACTAGCGGGCTATGAGCAGTTCTTC. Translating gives CAISWGLAGYEQFF.

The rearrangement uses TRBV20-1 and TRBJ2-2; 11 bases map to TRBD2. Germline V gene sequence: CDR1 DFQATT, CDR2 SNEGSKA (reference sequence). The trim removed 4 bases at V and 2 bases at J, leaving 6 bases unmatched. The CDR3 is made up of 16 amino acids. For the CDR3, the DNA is TGCAGTGCTAAACCGACTAGCGGGGTAAACACCGGGGAGCTGTTTTTT. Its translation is CSAKPTSGVNTGELFF.

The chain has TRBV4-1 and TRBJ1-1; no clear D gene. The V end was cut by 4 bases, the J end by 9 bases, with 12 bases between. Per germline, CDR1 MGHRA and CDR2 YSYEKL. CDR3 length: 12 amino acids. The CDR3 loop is CASSPDGGKAFF. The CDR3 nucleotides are TGCGCCAGCAGCCCAGACGGCGGTAAAGCTTTCTTT.

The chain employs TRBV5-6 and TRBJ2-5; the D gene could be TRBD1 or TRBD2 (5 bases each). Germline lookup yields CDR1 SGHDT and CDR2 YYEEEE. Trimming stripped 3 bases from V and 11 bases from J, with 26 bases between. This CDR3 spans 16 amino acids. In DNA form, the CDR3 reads TGTGCCAGCAGCTGGTCTGGGACGGATTCCTACAATGAGCAGTACTTC. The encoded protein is CASSWSGTDSYNEQYF.

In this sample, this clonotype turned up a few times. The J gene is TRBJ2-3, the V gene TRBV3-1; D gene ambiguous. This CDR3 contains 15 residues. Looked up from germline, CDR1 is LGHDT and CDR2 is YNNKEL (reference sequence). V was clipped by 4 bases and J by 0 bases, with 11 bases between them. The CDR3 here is CASSPAQFSTDTQYF. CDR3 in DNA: TGTGCCAGCAGCCCGGCCCAGTTTAGCACAGATACGCAGTATTTT.

The chain's CDR3 is CASSQDIASLGGELFF. The CDR3 DNA is TGTGCCAGCAGCCAAGATATTGCCTCTCTGGGAGGGGAGCTGTTTTTT. The V and J genes are TRBV4-2 and TRBJ2-2; D not resolved. Trimming shortened V by 0 bases and J by 8 bases, and 16 bases separated the two germline ends. This CDR3 contains 16 residues. Germline CDR1 and CDR2: LGHNA and YNFKEQ.

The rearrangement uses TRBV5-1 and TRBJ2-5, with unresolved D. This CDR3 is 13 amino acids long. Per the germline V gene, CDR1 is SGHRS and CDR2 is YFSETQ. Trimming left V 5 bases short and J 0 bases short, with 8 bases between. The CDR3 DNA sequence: TGCGCCAGCAGTTCACTAAACCAAGAGACCCAGTACTTC. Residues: CASSSLNQETQYF.

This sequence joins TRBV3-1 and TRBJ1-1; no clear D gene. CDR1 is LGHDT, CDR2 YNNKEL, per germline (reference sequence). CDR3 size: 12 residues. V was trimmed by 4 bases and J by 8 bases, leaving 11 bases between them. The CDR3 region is CASSRTQAEAFF. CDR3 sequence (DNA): TGTGCCAGCAGCCGGACCCAGGCAGAAGCTTTCTTT.

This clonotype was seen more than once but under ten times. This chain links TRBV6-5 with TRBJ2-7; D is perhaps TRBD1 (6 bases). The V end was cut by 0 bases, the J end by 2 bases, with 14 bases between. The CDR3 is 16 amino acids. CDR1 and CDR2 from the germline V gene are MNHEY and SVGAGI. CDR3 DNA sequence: TGTGCCAGCAGTTACTCAGGGGGTCGGGGCACCTACGAGCAGTACTTC. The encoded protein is CASSYSGGRGTYEQYF.